Presented here are 25 T cell receptor beta chains from one specimen sequenced in a study of beta chain features in type 1 diabetes. All of the isolated RNA was reverse transcribed, so expressed TCRB transcripts were sequenced. Only in-frame clones appear in the TCRdb table, and some are missing; sequencing was by immunoSEQ multiplex PCR. The top ten clones hold around 0.035% of a sample with 400,000 to 500,000 clones, over 11% of them seen once. Source material: naive CD4+ T cells from blood. Receptors were obtained from a man aged 25-45 years in good health.

This clone showed up just a few times. The chain joins TRBV29-1 to TRBJ1-3, with D unresolved. V lost 6 bases and J lost 0, with 9 bases in between. This CDR3 is built from 13 residues. Germline CDR1 reads SQVTM; CDR2 reads ANQGSEA. DNA for the CDR3: TGCAGCGTCAGTATGAGCTCTGGAAACACCATATATTTT. It specifies CSVSMSSGNTIYF.

The rearrangement joins TRBV9 to TRBJ2-7; 7 bases map to TRBD2. The CDR3 spans 14 residues. Per germline, CDR1 SGDLS and CDR2 YYNGEE. The ends lost 0 bases at V and 4 bases at J; junction bases unmatched: 4. As DNA, the CDR3 is TGTGCCAGCAGCGTAGATCCAGCGGGGTACGAGCAGTACTTC. Residues: CASSVDPAGYEQYF.

This clone was found a few times. The V call is TRBV19, the J call TRBJ2-7, with D possibly matching TRBD2 (5 bases). Between the trimmed V and J ends, which lost 3 bases and 6 bases, there was a span of 6 bases. The CDR3 is 11 residues long. CDR1 LNHDA and CDR2 SQIVND come from the germline V gene (reference sequence). This chain's CDR3 is CASSIRGEQYF. In nucleotides, the CDR3 is TGTGCCAGTAGTATCCGGGGCGAGCAGTACTTC.

The V gene is TRBV9, the J gene TRBJ2-5; 8 bases align to TRBD1. The germline V gene has CDR1 SGDLS and CDR2 YYNGEE. This CDR3 comprises 16 residues. V gave up 0 bases and J gave up 5 bases; unmatched junction bases: 9. In DNA, the CDR3 is TGTGCCAGCAGCGTAGATTCCCCAGGGGGCATTGAGACCCAGTACTTC. Protein product: CASSVDSPGGIETQYF.

This clone came up a few times. The DNA for the CDR3 is TGTGCCTGGACGGGAGCGGGACCGATAAATCAGCCCCAGCATTTT. It yields the protein CAWTGAGPINQPQHF. This chain uses TRBV30 with TRBJ1-5, with D possibly being TRBD1 (5 bases). V was pared by 4 bases and J by 4 bases, with 17 bases between. The length of the CDR3 is 15 residues. Germline assignment: CDR1 GTSNPN and CDR2 SVGIG (reference sequence).

V usage is TRBV6-1 and J usage is TRBJ2-3; D uncertain. V was clipped by 3 bases and J by 9 bases, with 13 bases between them. From germline, CDR1 is MNHNS and CDR2 SASEGT. The CDR3 has 13 amino acids. The CDR3 DNA is TGTGCCAGCAGTGAGGGAATGAGAGGAACGCAGTATTTT. Its translation: CASSEGMRGTQYF.

This clone was observed a few times. The J gene is TRBJ2-1, the V gene TRBV7-2, with no clear D. The CDR3 extends over 15 amino acids. V lost 2 bases, J lost 8 bases, and 16 bases lay in between. The germline V gene has CDR1 SGHTA and CDR2 FQGNSA. CDR3 nucleotides: TGTGCCAGCAGCTTACACGGGCGGTCAAGGGATGAGCAGTTCTTC. It encodes CASSLHGRSRDEQFF.

In this sample, this clone turned up a few times. This rearrangement joins TRBV7-2 to TRBJ1-1, with a possible D match to TRBD1 (6 bases). V lost 5 bases, J lost 0 bases, and 16 bases lay in between. The CDR3 spans 16 residues. The germline CDR1 and CDR2 sequences are SGHTA and FQGNSA. The CDR3, as DNA: TGTGCCAGCAGCACAGACGGGGGGCCCATGAACACTGAAGCTTTCTTT. Amino acid sequence: CASSTDGGPMNTEAFF.

The chain uses TRBV7-8 and TRBJ2-1; 11 bases agree with TRBD2. Germline CDR1 is SGHVS and CDR2 is FQNEAQ. The J segment lost 3 bases and the V segment lost 5 bases, leaving 3 bases of the junction unmatched. The CDR3 contains 15 residues. The chain's CDR3 is CASSPGTSGYNEQFF. CDR3 DNA: TGTGCCAGCAGCCCAGGGACTAGCGGCTACAATGAGCAGTTCTTC.

The chain joins TRBV7-2 to TRBJ2-4; 8 bases are a match to TRBD1. The CDR3 loop spans 16 amino acids. The germline gives CDR1 SGHTA, CDR2 FQGNSA. Unmatched junction bases numbered 4, after V lost 1 base and J lost 2 bases. CDR3: CASSLVGRGPKNIQYF. CDR3 nucleotide sequence: TGTGCCAGCAGCTTAGTGGGCAGGGGGCCCAAAAACATTCAGTACTTC.

The V call is TRBV14, the J call TRBJ2-1; TRBD2 aligns across 14 bases. Trimming at V came to 5 bases and at J to 8 bases, leaving 11 bases not matched to a gene. Germline CDR1 reads SGHDN; CDR2 reads FVKESK. CDR3 size: 17 residues. The CDR3 DNA is TGTGCCAGCAGCACTTTCCCCGGGACTAGCGGGAGCTATGAGCAGTTCTTC. Its protein product is CASSTFPGTSGSYEQFF.

This clone was seen a few times. The V and J genes are TRBV28 and TRBJ2-2; D remains ambiguous. Germline values: CDR1 MDHEN, CDR2 SYDVKM. V shed 3 bases and J shed 5 bases, with 13 bases lying between them. CDR3 length: 15 residues. CDR3: CASSLAGSGTGELFF. In DNA, the CDR3 is TGTGCCAGCAGTTTGGCAGGAAGTGGAACCGGGGAGCTGTTTTTT.

The rearrangement uses TRBV5-4 and TRBJ2-5; 10 bases line up with TRBD2. V trimming: 0 bases; J trimming: 1 base; junction bases outside the gene matches: 3. The CDR3 spans 16 residues. Germline CDR1 is SGHNT and CDR2 is YYREEE (reference sequence). This CDR3 is CASSLEVAGGQETQYF. The CDR3 DNA sequence: TGTGCCAGCAGCTTGGAGGTAGCGGGAGGCCAAGAGACCCAGTACTTC.

V usage is TRBV29-1 and J usage is TRBJ1-1; 8 nucleotides line up with TRBD1. J was trimmed by 0 bases and V by 5 bases; bases with no gene match: 2. CDR3 length: 13 amino acids. The V gene's germline CDR1 is SQVTM and CDR2 ANQGSEA. CDR3 loop: CSVWDRLNTEAFF. The CDR3 DNA sequence: TGCAGCGTTTGGGACAGGCTGAACACTGAAGCTTTCTTT.

This clone was picked up a small number of times. The sample contains more than one DNA sequence encoding this CDR3. The chain uses TRBV7-3 and TRBJ2-1; D uncertain. CDR1 SGHTA and CDR2 FQGTGA come from the germline V gene. Trimming stripped 2 bases from V and 1 base from J, with 3 bases between. CDR3 length equals 13 residues. The CDR3 here is CASSLGSYNEQFF. In DNA, the CDR3 is TGTGCCAGCAGCTTAGGGTCCTACAATGAGCAGTTCTTC.

The V gene is TRBV15, the J gene TRBJ1-5, with TRBD1 identical over 10 bases. The junction had 11 bases not matched to a gene; V was cut back by 3 bases and J by 0 bases. Germline loops: CDR1 LNHNV, CDR2 YYDKDF (reference sequence). The CDR3 runs to 19 residues. The CDR3 spells CATSRPNRTGGYSNQPQHF. Written as DNA, the CDR3 is TGTGCCACCAGCAGGCCGAATCGGACAGGGGGGTATAGCAATCAGCCCCAGCATTTT.

The chain links TRBV6-5 to TRBJ1-2; 8 positions match TRBD1. Germline assignment: CDR1 MNHEY and CDR2 SVGAGI. The CDR3 totals 12 residues. The ends lost 6 bases at V and 4 bases at J; junction bases unmatched: 1. The CDR3 bases are TGTGCCAGCAGGACAGGGGCCTATGGCTACACCTTC. Translating it yields CASRTGAYGYTF.

The genes are TRBV4-1 and TRBJ2-1, with 8 bases that match TRBD2. The V and J ends lost 8 bases and 6 bases, in that order; junction bases with no gene match: 3. Germline CDR1 is MGHRA and CDR2 is YSYEKL. This CDR3 region has 12 residues. CDR3: CASRGGGNEQFF. CDR3 sequence (DNA): TGCGCCAGCCGGGGGGGAGGCAATGAGCAGTTCTTC.

The CDR3 nucleotides read TGTGCCAGCAGCATATCAGGGACAGGGGACGAGCAGTACTTC. It is translated as CASSISGTGDEQYF. V and J are TRBV7-6 and TRBJ2-7, with 10 bases fitting TRBD1. In germline, CDR1 is SGHVS, CDR2 FNYEAQ. V shed 5 bases, J shed 5 bases, and the junction held 6 bases outside the gene matches. CDR3 length: 14 amino acids.

This clone has only a few counts. V gene TRBV9 combines with J gene TRBJ1-2; D perhaps matches TRBD1 (5 bases). V gave up 0 bases and J gave up 0 bases, with 12 bases separating them. From germline, CDR1 is SGDLS and CDR2 YYNGEE. This CDR3 contains 16 residues. The CDR3 region has the DNA TGTGCCAGCAGCGTAGCTAGCCGACAGACTAACTATGGCTACACCTTC. Encoded protein: CASSVASRQTNYGYTF.

The sample holds a few counts of this clone. The rearrangement links TRBV9 to TRBJ2-2; a weak D match, TRBD2 (6 bases). Germline CDR1 reads SGDLS; CDR2 reads YYNGEE. There are 15 residues in the CDR3. Trimming took 3 bases from V and 6 from J, leaving 15 bases between them. In nucleotides, the CDR3 is TGTGCCAGCAGCGCGTACGCGGCGGGGCCCGGGGAGCTGTTTTTT. This gives the protein CASSAYAAGPGELFF.

The chain recombines TRBV10-3 with TRBJ2-3; D is unclear. Germline V CDR1 and CDR2: ENHRY, SYGVKD. This CDR3 region has 12 residues. V dropped 8 bases and J dropped 1 base, with 7 bases sitting between them. Here the CDR3 reads CAIWGGTDTQYF. Written as DNA, the CDR3 is TGTGCCATCTGGGGTGGCACAGATACGCAGTATTTT.

This chain joins TRBV28 and TRBJ2-4; D gene uncertain. Trimming removed 6 bases from V and 0 bases from J, with 9 bases in between. This CDR3 is built from 14 residues. The germline gives CDR1 MDHEN, CDR2 SYDVKM. CDR3 coding DNA: TGTGCCAGCAGGAAGGGCTTAGCCAAAAACATTCAGTACTTC. This translates into CASRKGLAKNIQYF. Full variable domain (rest looked up from reference TRBV28 and TRBJ2-4): DVKVTQSSRYLVKRTGEKVFLECVQDMDHENMFWYRQDPGLGLRLIYFSYDVKMKEKGDIPEGYSVSREKKERFSLILESASTNQTSMYLCASRKGLAKNIQYFGAGTRLSVL.

This clone was counted between two and nine times. The rearrangement links TRBV6-5 to TRBJ2-1; perhaps D is TRBD1 or TRBD2 (6 bases each). Trimming stripped 4 bases from V and 6 bases from J, with 13 bases between. The CDR3 consists of 14 residues. CDR1 is MNHEY, CDR2 SVGAGI, per germline. The CDR3 spells CASSFLGGGNEQFF. The CDR3 bases are TGTGCCAGCAGTTTCTTAGGAGGGGGCAATGAGCAGTTCTTC.

This clone has more than one count but fewer than ten. This chain uses TRBV28 with TRBJ1-2; unclear D gene. The CDR3 is made up of 12 amino acids. Germline CDR1 MDHEN, CDR2 SYDVKM. The germline V and J ends were trimmed by 7 bases and 8 bases, with 14 bases remaining between them. CDR3 sequence reads: CASKRPLRGYTF. CDR3 nucleotide sequence: TGTGCCAGCAAACGGCCTCTGAGGGGCTACACCTTC.